The rows below give T cell receptor beta chains drawn from one sample of a study of T cells in Graves' hyperthyroidism and ophthalmopathy. TCRdb redid the calling of the multiplex PCR reads with MiXCR, one entry per CDR3 protein. The sample consists of roughly 750,000 distinct CDR3 sequences, roughly 15% of them appearing once. Sequenced sample: blood. The receptors derive from a man between 18 and 35 years old with Graves' hyperthyroidism. The CDR3 runs from the conserved cysteine through the conserved F or W. Fields, in order: J gene, V gene, CDR3 protein.

j_call: TRBJ2-5
v_call: TRBV29-1
cdr3_aa: CSVDIQGTLRGETQYF

j_call: TRBJ2-1
v_call: TRBV7-6
cdr3_aa: CASSLGTSGRGNEQFF

j_call: TRBJ2-3
v_call: TRBV6-5
cdr3_aa: CASSYGGTSSTDTQYF

j_call: TRBJ2-7
v_call: TRBV29-1
cdr3_aa: CSVLVWTYEQYF

j_call: TRBJ2-1
v_call: TRBV11-1
cdr3_aa: CASSLMAGGLDNEQFF

j_call: TRBJ2-1
v_call: TRBV6-2/TRBV6-3
cdr3_aa: CASSLTSGSYEQFF

j_call: TRBJ2-7
v_call: TRBV28
cdr3_aa: CASSFSGTGTYEQYF

j_call: TRBJ1-5
v_call: TRBV6-1
cdr3_aa: CASSEGTGGQPQHF

j_call: TRBJ2-3
v_call: TRBV20-1
cdr3_aa: CSARDLQGLADTQYF

j_call: TRBJ2-2
v_call: TRBV20-1
cdr3_aa: CSASLDSGTGELFF

j_call: TRBJ2-1
v_call: TRBV7-9
cdr3_aa: CASSWPGGRDSLVDEQFF

j_call: TRBJ2-3
v_call: TRBV12-3/TRBV12-4
cdr3_aa: CASTLSGTDTQYF

j_call: TRBJ2-6
v_call: TRBV19
cdr3_aa: CASSPGTGLVTGNVLTF

j_call: TRBJ2-7
v_call: TRBV5-1
cdr3_aa: CASSFGGTFSYEQYF

j_call: TRBJ1-2
v_call: TRBV9
cdr3_aa: CASSATFKGASRGYTF

j_call: TRBJ2-7
v_call: TRBV6-1
cdr3_aa: CASSAVGSSYEQYF

j_call: TRBJ1-1
v_call: TRBV2
cdr3_aa: CASSDAGNTEAFF

j_call: TRBJ2-6
v_call: TRBV28
cdr3_aa: CASSWTGKVSGANVLTF

j_call: TRBJ1-4
v_call: TRBV18
cdr3_aa: CASFEQGDEKLFF

j_call: TRBJ2-7
v_call: TRBV27
cdr3_aa: CASSPRPTGTSGSYEQYF

j_call: TRBJ2-7
v_call: TRBV28
cdr3_aa: CASTRVTGTGKHEQYF

j_call: TRBJ2-7
v_call: TRBV5-1
cdr3_aa: CASRDGVSYEQYF

j_call: TRBJ1-1
v_call: TRBV5-4
cdr3_aa: CASSSGGRGQRNTEAFF

j_call: TRBJ1-6
v_call: TRBV5-1
cdr3_aa: CASSLAGSSPLHF

j_call: TRBJ2-3
v_call: TRBV12-3/TRBV12-4
cdr3_aa: CASARKDTQYF

j_call: TRBJ2-5
v_call: TRBV4-1
cdr3_aa: CASSYGTGREETQYF

j_call: TRBJ1-4
v_call: TRBV18
cdr3_aa: CTSSPDESIPNEKLFF

j_call: TRBJ2-1
v_call: TRBV18
cdr3_aa: CASSPILDNEQFF

j_call: TRBJ2-1
v_call: TRBV11-2
cdr3_aa: CASSGPPEYNEQFF

j_call: TRBJ2-3
v_call: TRBV15
cdr3_aa: CATRIFGVTDTQYF

j_call: TRBJ1-2
v_call: TRBV2
cdr3_aa: CASRNGGFNGYTF

j_call: TRBJ2-7
v_call: TRBV9
cdr3_aa: CASSVMGWDEQYF